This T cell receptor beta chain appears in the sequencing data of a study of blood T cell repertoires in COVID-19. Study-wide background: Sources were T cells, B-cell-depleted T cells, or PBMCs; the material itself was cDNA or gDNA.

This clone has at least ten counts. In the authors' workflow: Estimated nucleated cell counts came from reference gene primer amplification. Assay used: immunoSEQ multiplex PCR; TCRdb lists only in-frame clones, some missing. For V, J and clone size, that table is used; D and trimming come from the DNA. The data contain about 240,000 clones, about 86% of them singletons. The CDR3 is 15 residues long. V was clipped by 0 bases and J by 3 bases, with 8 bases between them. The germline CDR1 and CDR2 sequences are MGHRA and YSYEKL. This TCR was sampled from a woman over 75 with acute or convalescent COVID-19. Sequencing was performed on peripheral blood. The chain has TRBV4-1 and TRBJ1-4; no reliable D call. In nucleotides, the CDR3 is TGCGCCAGCAGCCAAGATGACACCGCTAATGAAAAACTGTTTTTT. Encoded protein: CASSQDDTANEKLFF.